This entry lists 10 T cell receptor beta chains sequenced from one sample in a study of control samples from healthy donors and cancer patients (dated by TCRdb to the early 2020s). Library method: the immunoSEQ multiplex PCR assay. Entries here come from immuneACCESS through TCRdb and include only in-frame sequences with V and J called. Some clones fail to appear in such tables; in the studies checked, an unresolved V gene covers under half of the shortfall, and the cause of the remainder is unknown. The sample profile shows 100,000 to 150,000 clones; under 95% of them were found once. The ten largest clones capture roughly 8.7% of the sample. The sequenced material came from blood. Receptor source: a man aged 18 to 35 in good health.

V and J are TRBV7-6 and TRBJ1-4; the D gene is possibly TRBD1 (5 bases). Germline assignment: CDR1 SGHVS and CDR2 FNYEAQ. This CDR3 is built from 16 residues. The germline V and J ends were trimmed by 5 bases and 7 bases, with 20 bases remaining between them. The chain's CDR3 is CASSHEVGRVGEKLFF. The CDR3 DNA follows: TGTGCCAGCAGCCACGAAGTAGGCAGGGTGGGTGAAAAACTGTTTTTT.

The chain recombines TRBV9 with TRBJ1-2; a possible D gene is TRBD1 (5 bases). CDR3 length: 17 amino acids. The V end was cut by 2 bases, the J end by 7 bases, with 24 bases between. Per germline, CDR1 SGDLS and CDR2 YYNGEE. CDR3 nucleotides: TGTGCCAGCAGCGTCGAGGGGTTGCGGGTTCCGGCGGGTGGCTACACCTTC. Encoded protein: CASSVEGLRVPAGGYTF.

For the CDR3, the DNA is TGTGCCAGCAGTGGGCCGGGAGTGGGGAAGAACACTGAAGCTTTCTTT. The encoded protein is CASSGPGVGKNTEAFF. The chain recombines TRBV2 with TRBJ1-1; D not certain. Germline assignment: CDR1 SNHLY and CDR2 FYNNEI. There are 16 residues in the CDR3. Trimming pared 4 bases from V and 1 base from J, leaving 16 bases between. Drawing the rest from reference TRBV2 and TRBJ1-1, the complete variable domain is EPEVTQTPSHQVTQMGQEVILRCVPISNHLYFYWYRQILGQKVEFLVSFYNNEISEKSEIFDDQFSVERPDGSNFTLKIRSTKLEDSAMYFCASSGPGVGKNTEAFFGQGTRLTVV.

The chain links TRBV2 to TRBJ1-5; 7 nucleotides agree with TRBD1. V dropped 3 bases and J dropped 7; count of bases not matched to a gene: 9. This CDR3 has 15 amino acids. Germline V gene lookup returns CDR1 SNHLY and CDR2 FYNNEI. The CDR3, as DNA: TGTGCCAGCAGTGAGGGCACAACAGGGGCGCAGCCCCAGCATTTT. Its translation is CASSEGTTGAQPQHF.

The rearrangement joins TRBV12-5 to TRBJ1-4; the match to TRBD1 covers 7 bases. After removal of 1 base from V and 5 bases from J, the junction contained 10 bases not matched to a gene. The CDR3 contains 17 residues. The germline V gene encodes CDR1 LGHNT and CDR2 FRNRAP. Here the CDR3 DNA reads TGTGCTAGTGGTTTGGACTCGCCGGGACAGCAAAATGAAAAACTGTTTTTT. Translated: CASGLDSPGQQNEKLFF.

J is TRBJ2-5 and V is TRBV7-6; the match to TRBD2 covers 8 bases. With 2 bases clipped from V and 2 bases from J, the junction kept 10 bases outside the gene matches. Germline loops: CDR1 SGHVS, CDR2 FNYEAQ. The CDR3 loop spans 17 amino acids. The CDR3 nucleotides are TGTGCCAGCAGCTTAAGGAGAGCGGGGGTGAAACAAGAGACCCAGTACTTC. Protein: CASSLRRAGVKQETQYF.

A word on this clone: This may arise from a read error, as a much more abundant clone is one base away. V is TRBV7-3 and J is TRBJ2-3; 8 bases map to TRBD2. The CDR3 runs 14 residues. Germline loops: CDR1 SGHTA, CDR2 FQGTGA. The V segment lost 6 bases and the J segment 0 bases; nucleotides outside the gene matches: 2. CDR3 sequence: CASSQRGSTDTQYF. In nucleotides, the CDR3 is TGTGCCAGCAGTCAGCGGGGGAGCACAGATACGCAGTATTTT.

The CDR3 DNA is TGTGCCAGCAGCCAAGCGGGGACTGAGCAGTTCTTC. It yields the protein CASSQAGTEQFF. V is TRBV3-1 (or the pseudogene TRBV3-2) and J is TRBJ2-1, with D perhaps being TRBD1 or TRBD2 (5 bases each). Germline loops: CDR1 LGHDT, CDR2 YNNKEL (reference sequence). The CDR3 covers 12 residues. Trimming stripped 1 base from V and 9 bases from J, with 7 bases between.

The rearrangement uses TRBV3-1 (or the pseudogene TRBV3-2) and TRBJ2-4; no clear D. Trimming took 7 bases from V and 4 from J, leaving 5 bases between them. The CDR3 length is 11 residues. Per germline, CDR1 LGHDT and CDR2 YNNKEL (reference sequence). This chain's CDR3 is CASTLKNIQYF. CDR3 sequence (DNA): TGTGCCAGCACTCTAAAAAACATTCAGTACTTC.

V and J are TRBV23-1 and TRBJ2-1; D is perhaps TRBD2 (5 bases). TRBV23-1 is flagged as an ORF with uncertain function. V lost 2 bases and J 5 bases, leaving 7 bases between the germline ends. The CDR3 runs 13 residues. The CDR3 loop reads CASSQKADNEQFF. The DNA for the CDR3 is TGCGCCAGCAGTCAAAAAGCGGACAATGAGCAGTTCTTC.